Following are 11 T cell receptor beta chains from one sample sequenced in a study of neoadjuvant anti-PD-1 for oral cavity cancer. Time point in this sample: after neoadjuvant nivolumab, at surgical resection. Measured with immunoSEQ multiplex PCR; TCRdb has only the in-frame clones, and not every one. The sample has 23,000 or so clones; over 20% are singletons. The input for sequencing was tumor tissue, taken after nivolumab (anti-PD-1) treatment. The receptor source for this set is a person aged 35-79 years with oral cavity squamous cell carcinoma.

V and J are TRBV21-1 and TRBJ2-7. TRBV21-1 is labeled a pseudogene. The CDR3 has 20 amino acids. This CDR3 is CASSRFTERLPLFLPYEQYF. The CDR3 nucleotides read TGTGCCAGCAGCAGATTCACAGAGAGACTCCCTCTTTTTTTGCCGTACGAGCAGTACTTC.

V is TRBV11-2 and J is TRBJ1-2; D is undetermined. The V gene's germline CDR1 is SGHAT and CDR2 FQNNGV. This CDR3 is 15 amino acids long. The V gene lost 1 base and the J gene lost 4 bases, with 13 bases spanning the gap. The CDR3 spells CASSLGRSLVYGYTF. CDR3 DNA: TGTGCCAGCAGCTTAGGACGATCATTGGTCTATGGCTACACCTTC.

This clone was detected many times. This chain uses TRBV5-4 with TRBJ2-3, with TRBD2 matching 7 bases. Trimming took 3 bases from V and 0 from J; bases not matched to a gene: 7. From germline, CDR1 is SGHNT and CDR2 YYREEE (reference sequence). The CDR3 has 16 amino acids. CDR3 bases: TGTGCCAGCAGCTACGGGGGGAGCGGTAGCACAGATACGCAGTATTTT. Its translation is CASSYGGSGSTDTQYF.

Many counts were recorded for this clone. The chain links TRBV30 to TRBJ1-3; D gene ambiguous. V was trimmed by 3 bases and J by 2 bases, leaving 14 bases between them. The germline V gene has CDR1 GTSNPN and CDR2 SVGIG (reference sequence). The CDR3 has 15 residues. The CDR3 sequence is CAWSELRGPGNTIYF. The CDR3 DNA is TGTGCCTGGAGCGAGCTTCGAGGACCTGGAAACACCATATATTTT.

This clone was seen a few times. The chain carries TRBV9 and TRBJ2-1; TRBD2 matches 10 bases. Germline CDR1 SGDLS, CDR2 YYNGEE. This CDR3 is 15 amino acids long. J was trimmed by 7 bases and V by 3 bases; bases with no gene match: 7. CDR3 DNA: TGTGCCAGCAGCGGAAGCGGGGGGGCCGGGAATGAGCAGTTCTTC. Translating it yields CASSGSGGAGNEQFF. Using reference TRBV9 and TRBJ2-1 for the parts outside the CDR3, the full variable domain is DSGVTQTPKHLITATGQRVTLRCSPRSGDLSVYWYQQSLDQGLQFLIQYYNGEERAKGNILERFSAQQFPDLHSELNLSSLELGDSALYFCASSGSGGAGNEQFFGPGTRLTVL.

The V call is TRBV28, the J call TRBJ2-7, with D perhaps assigned TRBD1 or TRBD2 (5 bases each). The CDR3 sequence is 14 residues long. Per germline, CDR1 MDHEN and CDR2 SYDVKM. Trimming removed 6 bases from V and 0 bases from J, with 12 bases in between. CDR3 nucleotides: TGTGCCAGCAGAGCCGGGACGGCCTCCTACGAGCAGTACTTC. As protein: CASRAGTASYEQYF. Looking up the rest from reference TRBV28 and TRBJ2-7 gives the full variable domain: DVKVTQSSRYLVKRTGEKVFLECVQDMDHENMFWYRQDPGLGLRLIYFSYDVKMKEKGDIPEGYSVSREKKERFSLILESASTNQTSMYLCASRAGTASYEQYFGPGTRLTVT.

In its sample, this clone was seen a few times. The J gene is TRBJ2-2, the V gene TRBV7-9; D gene unclear. V gave up 5 bases and J gave up 5 bases, with 6 bases separating them. The CDR3 sequence is 12 residues long. CDR1 is SEHNR and CDR2 is FQNEAQ in the germline V gene (reference sequence). CDR3 amino acids: CASSPPTGELFF. CDR3 bases: TGTGCCAGCAGCCCTCCGACCGGGGAGCTGTTTTTT.

V usage is TRBV25-1 and J usage is TRBJ1-2; D is undetermined. V lost 3 bases and J 5 bases, leaving 7 bases between the germline ends. Germline CDR1 is MGHDK and CDR2 is SYGVNS. The length of the CDR3 is 12 residues. CDR3 nucleotides: TGTGCCAGCAGTGAGGGAGGGTATGGCTACACCTTC. It translates to CASSEGGYGYTF.

This clone was picked up a small number of times. The rearrangement links TRBV15 to TRBJ1-1; D ambiguous. Germline values: CDR1 LNHNV, CDR2 YYDKDF (reference sequence). Trimming shortened V by 1 base and J by 4 bases, and 10 bases separated the two germline ends. This CDR3 region has 14 residues. CDR3 DNA sequence: TGTGCCACCAGCAGAGGGGCGGGAACCACTGAAGCTTTCTTT. Translated, it gives CATSRGAGTTEAFF.

This clone appeared a few times. The chain combines TRBV5-1 with TRBJ2-1; D remains ambiguous. Germline loops: CDR1 SGHRS, CDR2 YFSETQ. CDR3 length: 15 residues. V was shortened by 9 bases and J by 9 bases, with 25 bases between the two germline ends. CDR3 amino acids: CATQLAADPGREQFF. The CDR3, as DNA: TGCGCCACCCAGTTGGCAGCAGATCCCGGTCGTGAGCAGTTCTTC.

The chain recombines TRBV20-1 with TRBJ2-1; a possible D gene is TRBD2 (7 bases). The length of the CDR3 is 11 residues. Germline CDR1 and CDR2: DFQATT and SNEGSKA (reference sequence). Trimming took off 6 bases at V and 13 bases at J, with 16 bases between the two ends. CDR3 protein: CSASLGGPQFF. Here the CDR3 DNA reads TGCAGTGCCTCCCTGGGGGGGCCCCAGTTCTTC.